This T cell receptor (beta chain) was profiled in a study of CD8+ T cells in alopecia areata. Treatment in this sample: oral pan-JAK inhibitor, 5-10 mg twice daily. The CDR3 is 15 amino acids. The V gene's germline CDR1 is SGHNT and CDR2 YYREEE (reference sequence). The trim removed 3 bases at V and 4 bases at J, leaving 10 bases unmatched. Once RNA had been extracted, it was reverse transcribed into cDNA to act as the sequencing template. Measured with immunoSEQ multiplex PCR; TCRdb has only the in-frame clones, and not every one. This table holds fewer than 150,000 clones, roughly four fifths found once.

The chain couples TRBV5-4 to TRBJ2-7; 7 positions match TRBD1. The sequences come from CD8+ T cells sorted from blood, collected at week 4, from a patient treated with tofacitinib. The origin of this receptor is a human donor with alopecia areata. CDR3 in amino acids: CASSSPSGTEYEQYF. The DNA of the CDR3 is TGTGCCAGCAGCTCCCCGTCCGGGACAGAGTACGAGCAGTACTTC.